These T cell receptor beta chains were read from a single sample in a study of shared clonotypes between healthy human individuals. Some clones are missing from TCRdb's copy, which holds only in-frame ones; the method was immunoSEQ multiplex PCR. The sample includes about 2.4 million clones, 80% to 95% of them seen just once. Sequenced material: naive CD4+ T cells from PBMCs. The receptors here all came from a man between 18 and 29 years old in good health. Some clones in this sample may be carry-over from other donors' samples. Both conserved end residues are part of each CDR3. D genes are given only for firm matches. Clone size is stated in some rows and not others, as once, few, many or a class when expanded.

d_call: -; cdr3_length: 14; j_call: TRBJ1-2; v_call: TRBV18; clone_size: few; cdr3_aa: CASSPGVTNYGYTF; cdr3_nt: TGTGCCAGCTCACCCGGGGTGACTAACTATGGCTACACCTTC
d_call: TRBD1; cdr3_length: 15; j_call: TRBJ2-7; v_call: TRBV5-4; clone_size: once; cdr3_aa: CASSWGQGLTYEQYF; cdr3_nt: TGTGCCAGCAGCTGGGGACAGGGGTTAACCTACGAGCAGTACTTC
d_call: TRBD2; cdr3_length: 14; j_call: TRBJ2-7; v_call: TRBV28; clone_size: -; cdr3_aa: CASKPGGSRYEQYF; cdr3_nt: TGTGCCAGTAAACCGGGGGGGTCGAGGTACGAGCAGTACTTC
d_call: TRBD2; cdr3_length: 16; j_call: TRBJ2-1; v_call: TRBV14; clone_size: -; cdr3_aa: CASSQVPSGRTYEQFF; cdr3_nt: TGTGCCAGCAGCCAAGTTCCTAGCGGGAGGACTTATGAGCAGTTCTTC
d_call: -; cdr3_length: 13; j_call: TRBJ1-1; v_call: TRBV10-1; clone_size: once; cdr3_aa: CASSRDPNTEAFF; cdr3_nt: TGCGCCAGCAGCAGAGACCCGAACACTGAAGCTTTCTTT
d_call: -; cdr3_length: 14; j_call: TRBJ2-7; v_call: TRBV6-5; clone_size: -; cdr3_aa: CASSSGVGAYEQYF; cdr3_nt: TGTGCCAGCTCCTCTGGGGTGGGCGCCTACGAGCAGTACTTC
d_call: -; cdr3_length: 14; j_call: TRBJ2-3; v_call: TRBV2; clone_size: -; cdr3_aa: CANSRTVGTDTQYF; cdr3_nt: TGTGCCAATTCGAGGACGGTTGGGACAGATACGCAGTATTTT
d_call: -; cdr3_length: 16; j_call: TRBJ2-1; v_call: TRBV7-2; clone_size: -; cdr3_aa: CASSLDSPTLLREQFF; cdr3_nt: TGTGCCAGCAGCTTGGACAGCCCCACACTCCTGAGAGAGCAGTTCTTC
d_call: TRBD1; cdr3_length: 12; j_call: TRBJ2-4; v_call: TRBV10-3; clone_size: -; cdr3_aa: CASGQGQNIQYF; cdr3_nt: TGTGCCAGCGGACAGGGTCAAAACATTCAGTACTTC
d_call: -; cdr3_length: 13; j_call: TRBJ2-3; v_call: TRBV29-1; clone_size: -; cdr3_aa: CSFGQGGTDTQYF; cdr3_nt: TGCAGCTTTGGACAGGGAGGGACAGATACGCAGTATTTT
d_call: -; cdr3_length: 15; j_call: TRBJ1-2; v_call: TRBV19; clone_size: -; cdr3_aa: CASRTELLSVGGYTF; cdr3_nt: TGTGCCAGTCGGACAGAGTTATTATCGGTGGGTGGCTACACCTTC
d_call: TRBD1; cdr3_length: 16; j_call: TRBJ2-3; v_call: TRBV4-1; clone_size: -; cdr3_aa: CASSRTGTGSPDTQYF; cdr3_nt: TGCGCCAGCAGCCGAACCGGGACAGGGAGCCCAGATACGCAGTATTTT
d_call: -; cdr3_length: 13; j_call: TRBJ1-1; v_call: TRBV10-1; clone_size: few; cdr3_aa: CASSERQNTEAFF; cdr3_nt: TGCGCCAGCAGTGAGAGGCAGAACACTGAAGCTTTCTTT
d_call: TRBD1; cdr3_length: 13; j_call: TRBJ1-4; v_call: TRBV27; clone_size: once; cdr3_aa: CASRDRESEKLFF; cdr3_nt: TGTGCCAGCAGGGACAGGGAATCCGAAAAACTGTTTTTT
d_call: -; cdr3_length: 12; j_call: TRBJ2-3; v_call: TRBV7-8; clone_size: -; cdr3_aa: CASSVRVDTQYF; cdr3_nt: TGTGCCAGCAGCGTCCGGGTAGATACGCAGTATTTT